The source of this T cell receptor beta chain is a study of cytomegalovirus exposure and HLA in healthy donors. Turning to the study itself: Genotyping of roughly 400 donors showed that around 86% belonged to the Caucasian-associated ancestry cluster.

Trimming took off 1 base at V and 7 bases at J, with 8 bases between the two ends. The CDR3 has 14 residues. Germline V lookup: CDR1 SEHNR, CDR2 FQNEAQ (reference sequence). This PCR relied on a set of 60 Vbeta primers and 13 Jbeta primers. Clones were sequenced by immunoSEQ multiplex PCR, and TCRdb holds only the in-frame ones, with some missing. The sample consists of over 100,000 clones, nearly 80% of them appearing once. The chain combines TRBV7-9 with TRBJ1-6; possibly TRBD1 for D (5 bases). The sample consisted of PBMCs. The clonotype was recovered from a man aged 55 to 70 in good health and CMV-seropositive. CDR3 DNA sequence: TGTGCCAGCAGCTTAGGTCGGGGGAATTCACCCCTCCACTTT. Amino acid sequence: CASSLGRGNSPLHF.